Below, 32 T cell receptor beta chains from the same sample are listed, as sequenced in a study of blood T cell repertoires in COVID-19. Clones were sequenced by immunoSEQ multiplex PCR, and TCRdb holds only the in-frame ones, with some missing. This sample yields 240,000 or so clones, of which more than 75% are seen a single time; roughly 2% belongs to the top ten. Sequencing used PBMCs or T cells enriched from blood (not recorded which). Receptors originate from a woman in her forties or fifties who had recovered from COVID-19.

This clone was found once. The rearrangement joins TRBV29-1 to TRBJ2-3; 14 positions match TRBD2. The CDR3 is made up of 14 amino acids. V lost 7 bases to trimming and J lost 6 bases; unmatched junction nucleotides: 6. The germline V gene encodes CDR1 SQVTM and CDR2 ANQGSEA. The CDR3, as DNA: TGCAGCGCCAAGACTAGCGGGGGGGCTGATACGCAGTATTTT. It is translated as CSAKTSGGADTQYF.

The rearrangement joins TRBV3-1 (or the pseudogene TRBV3-2) to TRBJ1-1; TRBD1 matches at 7 bases. CDR3 length: 20 residues. With 0 bases clipped from V and 3 bases from J, the junction kept 19 bases outside the gene matches. Germline V gene lookup returns CDR1 LGHDT and CDR2 YNNKEL (reference sequence). The CDR3 DNA follows: TGTGCCAGCAGCCAAGATGTGGCAGAGATCCAGGGGGAAATTCACACTGAAGCTTTCTTT. Translating it yields CASSQDVAEIQGEIHTEAFF.

This chain uses TRBV6-7 with TRBJ1-1; D not certain. TRBV6-7 is sorted into the ORF group, with uncertain function. There are 14 residues in the CDR3. The ends were cut back, 0 bases at V and 3 bases at J, with 8 bases in the middle. This CDR3 reads CASSYSSGDTEAFF. In nucleotides, the CDR3 is TGTGCCAGCAGTTACTCGAGCGGGGACACTGAAGCTTTCTTT.

This rearrangement joins TRBV5-1 to TRBJ1-6; the match to TRBD1 covers 12 bases. In germline, CDR1 is SGHRS, CDR2 YFSETQ. Trimming cost V 4 bases and J 6 bases; bases outside gene matches: 11. This CDR3 is built from 18 residues. CDR3 nucleotide sequence: TGCGCCAGCAGCAGATTACCGGGACAGGGGGCTTCTAATTCACCCCTCCACTTT. Translated: CASSRLPGQGASNSPLHF.

The chain is built from TRBV7-2 and TRBJ1-1; 9 bases fit TRBD1. This CDR3 spans 15 amino acids. Looked up from germline, CDR1 is SGHTA and CDR2 is FQGNSA. The junction had 4 bases not matched to a gene; V was cut back by 5 bases and J by 0 bases. The CDR3 here is CASSPTGGMNTEAFF. The CDR3, as DNA: TGTGCCAGCAGCCCGACAGGGGGGATGAACACTGAAGCTTTCTTT.

Of note for this clone: Because the CDR3 is missing its conserved closing phenylalanine or tryptophan, this is likely a read error. The DNA is left out, because the CDR3 cannot be placed on it with certainty; the CDR3 is given as TCRdb lists it. The rearrangement uses TRBV5-6 and TRBJ2-3; TRBD2 was called by the table and not checked on the DNA. CDR1 and CDR2 from the germline V gene are SGHDT and YYEEEE. The CDR3 adds up to 12 amino acids, both ends counted. CDR3 protein: CASSLVGFRTSV.

The chain combines TRBV23-1 with TRBJ1-2; TRBD1 matches 7 bases. TRBV23-1 is annotated as an ORF whose role is uncertain. The V gene end was trimmed by 4 bases and the J gene end by 8 bases; junction bases not matched to a gene: 7. The CDR3 is 13 amino acids. The CDR3 DNA is TGCGCCAGCAGTCTCCGGGACAGTGGAGGCTACACCTTC. As protein: CASSLRDSGGYTF.

This chain connects TRBV3-1 (or the pseudogene TRBV3-2) to TRBJ1-1; the match to TRBD1 covers 10 bases. The CDR3 consists of 15 residues. Trimming at V came to 4 bases and at J to 4 bases, leaving 6 bases not matched to a gene. CDR1 is LGHDT and CDR2 is YNNKEL in the germline V gene (reference sequence). The CDR3 loop is CASSPTGGRGTEAFF. The CDR3 DNA is TGTGCCAGCAGCCCGACAGGGGGCAGGGGCACTGAAGCTTTCTTT.

CDR3 in amino acids: CASSEQGMTNEKLFF. The CDR3 DNA sequence: TGTGCCAGCTCAGAACAGGGGATGACGAATGAAAAACTGTTTTTT. This chain joins TRBV18 and TRBJ1-4; 7 nucleotides agree with TRBD1. The CDR3 totals 15 residues. Per germline, CDR1 KGHSH and CDR2 LQKENI. Trimming removed 5 bases from V and 5 bases from J; junction bases left unmatched: 8.

The CDR3 bases are TGTGCCGGAACGGGACAGGGTTATGGCACTGAAGCTTTCTTT. Amino acids: CAGTGQGYGTEAFF. This chain joins TRBV19 and TRBJ1-1; 9 nucleotides line up with TRBD1. With 11 bases clipped from V and 4 bases from J, the junction kept 11 bases outside the gene matches. Germline CDR1 LNHDA, CDR2 SQIVND (reference sequence). The length of the CDR3 is 14 residues.

This clone was seen once. This chain joins TRBV4-3 and TRBJ1-4; weak D call: TRBD1 (5 bases). Germline loops: CDR1 LGHNA, CDR2 YSLEER. This CDR3 has 16 residues. V lost 0 bases, J lost 4 bases, and 12 bases lay in between. The CDR3 nucleotides read TGCGCCAGCAGCCAAGAATTCAGGGCAAATAATGAAAAACTGTTTTTT. It translates to CASSQEFRANNEKLFF.

This chain links TRBV9 with TRBJ1-2; D is possibly TRBD1 (6 bases). Trimming left V 0 bases short and J 4 bases short, with 10 bases between. The CDR3 is made up of 14 amino acids. Germline V lookup: CDR1 SGDLS, CDR2 YYNGEE. The CDR3 loop reads CASSVEAQGYGYTF. The CDR3 region has the DNA TGTGCCAGCAGCGTAGAGGCACAGGGCTATGGCTACACCTTC.

The V call is TRBV9, the J call TRBJ1-3; D remains ambiguous. The CDR3 sequence is 15 residues long. Germline CDR1 is SGDLS and CDR2 is YYNGEE. Trimming took off 0 bases at V and 0 bases at J, with 7 bases between the two ends. This CDR3 reads CASSVGHSSGNTIYF. The CDR3, as DNA: TGTGCCAGCAGCGTAGGGCACAGCTCTGGAAACACCATATATTTT.

This sequence joins TRBV7-3 and TRBJ1-1, with D maybe TRBD1 (5 bases). Germline CDR1 reads SGHTA; CDR2 reads FQGTGA. V was pared by 0 bases and J by 4 bases, with 15 bases between. The CDR3 extends over 16 amino acids. The CDR3 loop is CASSLTPAGSGTEAFF. In DNA, the CDR3 is TGTGCCAGCAGCTTAACCCCCGCAGGGTCGGGCACTGAAGCTTTCTTT.

The sample holds a few counts of this clone. This chain links TRBV7-2 with TRBJ1-2; TRBD1 agrees at 9 bases. Germline V gene data show CDR1 as SGHTA and CDR2 as FQGNSA. The CDR3 is made up of 14 amino acids. With 5 bases clipped from V and 5 bases from J, the junction kept 6 bases outside the gene matches. In DNA, the CDR3 is TGTGCCAGCAGCACAATGGGACAGGGTTATGGCTACACCTTC. Its translation: CASSTMGQGYGYTF. Supplemented by reference TRBV7-2 and TRBJ1-2, the full variable domain reads GAGVSQSPSNKVTEKGKDVELRCDPISGHTALYWYRQSLGQGLEFLIYFQGNSAPDKSGLPSDRFSAERTGGSVSTLTIQRTQQEDSAVYLCASSTMGQGYGYTFGSGTRLTVV.

The chain employs TRBV7-2 and TRBJ1-2; 7 nucleotides agree with TRBD1. CDR3 length equals 15 residues. The germline gives CDR1 SGHTA, CDR2 FQGNSA. V gave up 5 bases and J gave up 4 bases; unmatched junction bases: 10. The CDR3 region has the DNA TGTGCCAGCAGCCCCCGACAGGGTGCTCTCTATGGCTACACCTTC. This sequence encodes CASSPRQGALYGYTF.

V and J are TRBV28 and TRBJ1-2, with a possible D match to TRBD1 (5 bases). Germline V lookup: CDR1 MDHEN, CDR2 SYDVKM. V was pared by 5 bases and J by 14 bases, with 18 bases between. The length of the CDR3 is 12 residues. This chain's CDR3 is CASSTGLGLGTF. In DNA, the CDR3 is TGTGCCAGCAGTACCGGTTTGGGGCTCGGTACCTTC.

V and J are TRBV5-1 and TRBJ1-2; D remains unclear. Germline V CDR1 and CDR2: SGHRS, YFSETQ. The CDR3 contains 13 residues. V gave up 0 bases and J gave up 5 bases, with 8 bases separating them. The CDR3 loop reads CASSLVGRYGYTF. The DNA for the CDR3 is TGCGCCAGCAGCTTGGTAGGGAGATATGGCTACACCTTC. Together with reference TRBV5-1 and TRBJ1-2, the CDR3 gives the full variable domain: KAGVTQTPRYLIKTRGQQVTLSCSPISGHRSVSWYQQTPGQGLQFLFEYFSETQRNKGNFPGRFSGRQFSNSRSEMNVSTLELGDSALYLCASSLVGRYGYTFGSGTRLTVV.

The CDR3 here is CASSFRQNTEAFF. In DNA, the CDR3 is TGTGCCAGCAGTTTTAGACAGAACACTGAAGCTTTCTTT. The chain employs TRBV28 and TRBJ1-1, with D unresolved. The CDR3 totals 13 residues. Germline values: CDR1 MDHEN, CDR2 SYDVKM. With 3 bases removed from V and 1 base from J, the gap between germline ends came to 6 bases.

This clone was detected only once. Additional DNA sequences in this sample encode the identical CDR3. CDR3 loop: CATSDPGTGNQPQHF. CDR3 DNA: TGTGCCACCAGTGATCCCGGGACAGGGAATCAGCCCCAGCATTTT. This rearrangement joins TRBV24-1 to TRBJ1-5, with 9 bases that match TRBD1. CDR1 is KGHDR and CDR2 is SFDVKD in the germline V gene. This CDR3 comprises 15 residues. Germline trimming cut 3 bases from V and 4 bases from J; bases unmatched to any gene: 3.

The chain joins TRBV3-1 (or the pseudogene TRBV3-2) to TRBJ2-3; the match to TRBD2 covers 12 bases. V was pared by 4 bases and J by 3 bases, with 5 bases of the junction left unmatched. CDR1 LGHDT and CDR2 YNNKEL come from the germline V gene (reference sequence). The CDR3 sequence is 16 residues long. The CDR3: CASSPGLAGSTDTQYF. CDR3 nucleotide sequence: TGTGCCAGCAGCCCAGGACTAGCGGGAAGTACAGATACGCAGTATTTT.

The chain uses TRBV4-3 and TRBJ1-2; TRBD1 matches at 9 bases. The CDR3 contains 13 residues. Trimming cost V 6 bases and J 3 bases; bases outside gene matches: 2. The germline V gene encodes CDR1 LGHNA and CDR2 YSLEER. CDR3 sequence reads: CASRQGADYGYTF. The CDR3 DNA is TGCGCCAGCAGACAGGGGGCGGACTATGGCTACACCTTC.

The chain is built from TRBV11-2 and TRBJ1-3; 8 nucleotides align to TRBD1. Germline CDR1 reads SGHAT; CDR2 reads FQNNGV. The V and J ends lost 4 bases and 3 bases, in that order; junction bases with no gene match: 5. This CDR3 has 15 residues. The CDR3 region is CASSSSDRGGNTIYF. CDR3 in DNA: TGTGCCAGCAGCTCCTCCGACAGGGGTGGAAACACCATATATTTT.

The J gene is TRBJ1-1, the V gene TRBV19, with D possibly TRBD1 on 6 matching bases. The V gene's germline CDR1 is LNHDA and CDR2 SQIVND (reference sequence). The CDR3 consists of 16 residues. Between the trimmed V and J ends, which lost 7 bases and 0 bases, there was a span of 18 bases. CDR3 coding DNA: TGTGCCAGTATTAGGTCGGCCAGGGGAGTGAACACTGAAGCTTTCTTT. It codes for CASIRSARGVNTEAFF.

V and J are TRBV9 and TRBJ2-7; a possible D gene is TRBD1 (6 bases). V was cut by 0 bases and J by 7 bases, with 11 bases left in between. Germline assignment: CDR1 SGDLS and CDR2 YYNGEE. The CDR3 has 13 residues. In nucleotides, the CDR3 is TGTGCCAGCAGCGTAGCCCCGACAGGAGAGCAGTACTTC. Translation gives CASSVAPTGEQYF. Based on the CDR3 plus reference TRBV9 and TRBJ2-7, the full variable domain is DSGVTQTPKHLITATGQRVTLRCSPRSGDLSVYWYQQSLDQGLQFLIQYYNGEERAKGNILERFSAQQFPDLHSELNLSSLELGDSALYFCASSVAPTGEQYFGPGTRLTVT.

Comment on this clone: The junction shows a germline mismatch at one end, possibly a read error. This chain links TRBV7-7 with TRBJ2-5; 9 nucleotides align to TRBD1. Germline V lookup: CDR1 SSHAT, CDR2 FNYEAQ (reference sequence). This CDR3 has 15 amino acids. In DNA form, the CDR3 reads TGTGCTAGCAGCTCCGGACAGGGGAATCAAGAGACCCAGTACTTC. Amino acid sequence: CASSSGQGNQETQYF.

This sequence joins TRBV28 and TRBJ2-3; 10 bases fit TRBD2. Trimming removed 4 bases from V and 0 bases from J; junction bases left unmatched: 7. This CDR3 comprises 17 residues. Germline V gene lookup returns CDR1 MDHEN and CDR2 SYDVKM. The CDR3 reads CASSSFLLAGSTDTQYF. The CDR3 DNA reads as TGTGCCAGCAGTTCCTTCCTACTAGCGGGAAGCACAGATACGCAGTATTTT.

The gene calls are TRBV9 and TRBJ2-1, with D possibly TRBD2 on 6 matching bases. This CDR3 has 14 residues. V was clipped by 3 bases and J by 4 bases, with 11 bases between them. Germline V gene data show CDR1 as SGDLS and CDR2 as YYNGEE. The CDR3: CASSAFGGYNEQFF. The DNA for the CDR3 is TGTGCCAGCAGCGCCTTCGGGGGTTACAATGAGCAGTTCTTC.

This rearrangement joins TRBV5-4 to TRBJ2-7; D unclear. The CDR3 has 14 amino acids. Trimming pared 2 bases from V and 0 bases from J, leaving 9 bases between. CDR1 and CDR2 from the germline V gene are SGHNT and YYREEE (reference sequence). The CDR3 here is CASSFGGGSYEQYF. CDR3 DNA: TGTGCCAGCAGCTTTGGTGGCGGCTCCTACGAGCAGTACTTC.

V usage is TRBV7-2 and J usage is TRBJ2-2; a weak D match, TRBD1 (6 bases). Germline V gives CDR1 SGHTA, CDR2 FQGNSA. V shed 1 base and J shed 4 bases, with 13 bases lying between them. The CDR3 consists of 16 residues. Written as DNA, the CDR3 is TGTGCCAGCAGCTTAGTCACAGGGCGGGTCACCGGGGAGCTGTTTTTT. It yields the protein CASSLVTGRVTGELFF.

The chain uses TRBV27 and TRBJ1-6, with TRBD1 identical over 7 bases. Germline V gives CDR1 MNHEY, CDR2 SMNVEV (reference sequence). The CDR3 contains 14 residues. V lost 5 bases and J lost 9; bases outside the gene matches: 7. The CDR3 is CASSKTGWSSPLHF. CDR3 DNA: TGTGCCAGCAGTAAGACAGGGTGGAGTTCACCCCTCCACTTT.

This chain's CDR3 is CSVEDRGSGNLYNEQFF. Here the CDR3 DNA reads TGCAGCGTTGAAGACAGGGGGTCCGGTAACCTCTACAATGAGCAGTTCTTC. The chain uses TRBV29-1 and TRBJ2-1; 7 bases are a match to TRBD1. Germline CDR1 reads SQVTM; CDR2 reads ANQGSEA. This CDR3 is built from 17 residues. V dropped 0 bases and J dropped 3; count of bases not matched to a gene: 11.